This TCR beta chain is from a study of shared clonotypes between healthy human individuals. General study points: Sorted-subset sequencing, rarefaction showed, was incomplete despite large depth. Sample collection involved blood only; tissue repertoires are likely different. The study generally estimated greater richness for naive than memory subsets.

Of note for this clone: Its antigen is as yet unknown.

Into CD45RA+ naive and CD45RA-negative memory subsets, the CD4+ cells were split. Generated by immunoSEQ multiplex PCR, the TCRdb table keeps only in-frame clones and is missing some. Of 330,000 or so clones listed, 74% are singletons. The receptor was derived from a man aged 25-45 years in good health. The specimen sequenced was memory CD4+ T cells sorted from blood. Documented subset: CD45RA-negative fraction.

DNA for the CDR3: TGCAGCGTTGACGAGGCCGACGTAGGACGGTACACCTTC. As protein: CSVDEADVGRYTF. This chain connects TRBV29-1 to TRBJ1-2; D uncertain. The ends were cut back, 3 bases at V and 11 bases at J, with 19 bases in the middle. CDR1 and CDR2 from the germline V gene are SQVTM and ANQGSEA. This CDR3 region has 13 residues.